This TCR beta chain came from a study of shared clonotypes between healthy human individuals. Across the study: Each donor's CD4 naive and CD4 memory cells filled three plates apiece, CD8 naive two, and CD8 memory one.

As for this clone: The antigen is not known.

Study results and limitations: Roughly 5% of naive CD4 clonotypes were common to four donors.

Each sorted subset replicate got 200 ng genomic DNA, around 29,000 genomes. Profiled with immunoSEQ multiplex PCR; TCRdb holds only in-frame clones, not every one. The sample contains approximately 2.1 million clones, just over 90% of which appear only once. A split of CD4+ cells into CD45RA+ naive and CD45RA-negative memory subsets was performed. The clonotype comes from a man aged 18 to 29 in good health. Some clones in this sample may be carry-over from other donors' samples. The sample was naive CD4+ T cells from PBMCs. Specified subset: CD45RA+ positively selected.

CDR3 loop: CASRKSPGGNQPQHF. Written as DNA, the CDR3 is TGTGCCAGCAGAAAATCCCCTGGAGGCAATCAGCCCCAGCATTTT. The chain links TRBV6-5 to TRBJ1-5, with D unresolved. Looked up from germline, CDR1 is MNHEY and CDR2 is SVGAGI. The CDR3 contains 15 residues. Trimming removed 6 bases at V and 2 bases at J, with 14 bases between.